This T cell receptor (beta chain) was observed in a study of tumor-infiltrating lymphocytes in primary liver carcinoma. Study overall: All lesions had stage T1-T3 N0M0 and about 4 to 11 cm widths.

For blood RNA, unsorted whole blood served as the source, and germline DNA was extracted too. This clonotype occurred a few times. Its antigen is not known. One end of the junction does not line up with germline, which may come from a read error. Researchers generated TCR beta cDNA from around 0.55 ug of total RNA, relying on a constant-region primer. Libraries for TCR beta were built through three nested multiplex PCR rounds, which together made up a slightly modified ARM-PCR procedure. A C-beta reverse primer and TRBV1-TRBV30 forward primers served in each of the first two PCR rounds, at 10 cycles apiece. TCRdb re-analysed the multiplex PCR reads in MiXCR, keeping a single row per CDR3 protein. In the table there are 150,000 to 200,000 distinct CDR3 sequences, roughly 61% of which are singletons. The CDR3 sequence is 15 residues long. Germline CDR1 is SQVTM and CDR2 is ANQGSEA. Overall study results and limits: The study used bulk unsorted samples and so did not compare CD4+ and CD8+ repertoires.

The receptor's source is a woman aged 55-70 years with primary liver carcinoma and hepatitis B virus infection. The rearrangement uses TRBV29-1 and TRBJ2-2; D might be TRBD1 (6 bases). Sequenced: peripheral blood. The CDR3 sequence is CSVESLTGGLGEQFF. As DNA, the CDR3 is TGCAGCGTTGAATCCCTGACAGGTGGGCTCGGGGAGCAGTTTTTT.